This entry lists 11 T cell receptor beta chains sequenced from one sample in a study of cytomegalovirus exposure and HLA in healthy donors. PCR used 60 Vbeta primers and 13 Jbeta primers. Only in-frame clones appear in the TCRdb table, and some are missing; sequencing was by immunoSEQ multiplex PCR. The data hold about 160,000 clones, with roughly four fifths observed a single time. The sample was PBMCs. The receptors here all came from a woman between 50 and 59 years old in good health and CMV-seropositive.

The V call is TRBV27, the J call TRBJ1-3; no clear D. The length of the CDR3 is 14 residues. Germline values: CDR1 MNHEY, CDR2 SMNVEV (reference sequence). Trimming left V 8 bases short and J 0 bases short, with 11 bases between. The CDR3 nucleotides read TGTGCCAGCGCCAAGCAGGCCTCTGGAAACACCATATATTTT. Its translation is CASAKQASGNTIYF.

The V gene is TRBV19, the J gene TRBJ1-2; TRBD1 might be the D (6 bases). V shed 7 bases and J shed 8 bases, with 17 bases lying between them. The CDR3 contains 13 residues. Germline values: CDR1 LNHDA, CDR2 SQIVND (reference sequence). The CDR3 nucleotides read TGTGCCAGTATGGGGGACAATCGTAGGGGCTACACCTTC. Amino acid sequence: CASMGDNRRGYTF.

The rearrangement joins TRBV6-1 to TRBJ2-7; D unresolved. Germline CDR1 is MNHNS and CDR2 is SASEGT. This CDR3 is built from 13 residues. V was shortened by 5 bases and J by 3 bases, with 11 bases between the two germline ends. The CDR3 nucleotides are TGTGCCAGCAGTTATCTCCTAGGCTACGAGCAGTACTTC. It specifies CASSYLLGYEQYF.

The chain links TRBV6-1 to TRBJ2-7; the match to TRBD1 covers 10 bases. CDR1 is MNHNS and CDR2 is SASEGT in the germline V gene. J lost 2 bases, V lost 5 bases, and 3 bases had no gene match. The CDR3 has 14 amino acids. CDR3 DNA sequence: TGTGCCAGCAGTTGGACAGGGGGTACCTACGAGCAGTACTTC. Translating gives CASSWTGGTYEQYF.

The chain recombines TRBV6-6 with TRBJ1-1; D remains unclear. The CDR3 has 12 residues. Trimming pared 6 bases from V and 7 bases from J, leaving 12 bases between. In germline, CDR1 is MNHNY, CDR2 SVGAGI (reference sequence). The CDR3 loop reads CASRGQIGEAFF. The CDR3 region has the DNA TGTGCCAGCAGGGGCCAGATCGGTGAAGCTTTCTTT.

The chain employs TRBV6-6 and TRBJ2-7; 8 positions agree with TRBD1. Germline V gene lookup returns CDR1 MNHNY and CDR2 SVGAGI (reference sequence). V trimming: 6 bases; J trimming: 7 bases; junction bases outside the gene matches: 8. The CDR3 consists of 13 residues. CDR3 nucleotides: TGTGCCAGCAGCCCCGGGACAGGTGGGGAGCAGTACTTC. It specifies CASSPGTGGEQYF.

The chain links TRBV5-1 to TRBJ1-5; 7 bases fit TRBD1. Germline V gene data show CDR1 as SGHRS and CDR2 as YFSETQ. With V trimmed by 2 bases and J by 4 bases, 9 bases remained unmatched. The CDR3 has 16 amino acids. The CDR3 region has the DNA TGCGCCAGCAGCTTACAGGGGCTGGGGGGAAATCAGCCCCAGCATTTT. It encodes CASSLQGLGGNQPQHF. Full variable domain (rest looked up from reference TRBV5-1 and TRBJ1-5): KAGVTQTPRYLIKTRGQQVTLSCSPISGHRSVSWYQQTPGQGLQFLFEYFSETQRNKGNFPGRFSGRQFSNSRSEMNVSTLELGDSALYLCASSLQGLGGNQPQHFGDGTRLSIL.

This chain uses TRBV9 with TRBJ1-2, with D maybe TRBD1 (6 bases). The CDR3 totals 16 residues. V was cut by 1 base and J by 4 bases, with 17 bases left in between. Germline V gene lookup returns CDR1 SGDLS and CDR2 YYNGEE. CDR3 amino acids: CASSVTEGHVGYGYTF. DNA for the CDR3: TGTGCCAGCAGCGTAACCGAGGGACATGTAGGCTATGGCTACACCTTC.

A few counts support this clone. The chain uses TRBV6-1 and TRBJ2-1; 9 positions agree with TRBD1. Unmatched junction bases numbered 4, after V lost 3 bases and J lost 4 bases. The CDR3 has 15 residues. Germline CDR1 is MNHNS and CDR2 is SASEGT. CDR3 sequence (DNA): TGTGCCAGCAGTGAGCCGGGGACAGGGTACAATGAGCAGTTCTTC. Amino acids: CASSEPGTGYNEQFF.

J is TRBJ2-7 and V is TRBV7-9, with D hard to call. Per the germline V gene, CDR1 is SEHNR and CDR2 is FQNEAQ (reference sequence). Between the trimmed V and J ends, which lost 6 bases and 2 bases, there was a span of 8 bases. The CDR3 spans 12 residues. The DNA for the CDR3 is TGTGCCAGCAGTCGAGGTCCCTACGAGCAGTACTTC. This codes for CASSRGPYEQYF.

This chain uses TRBV5-1 with TRBJ2-1; 7 positions agree with TRBD2. The V segment lost 0 bases and the J segment 6 bases; nucleotides outside the gene matches: 3. CDR3 length equals 14 residues. The germline V gene has CDR1 SGHRS and CDR2 YFSETQ. The CDR3 reads CASSLVGGPNEQFF. In DNA form, the CDR3 reads TGCGCCAGCAGCTTGGTGGGAGGGCCCAATGAGCAGTTCTTC.